This entry lists 12 T cell receptor beta chains sequenced from one sample in a study of CD8+CD57+ T cells in acquired aplastic anemia. Both TCR beta VDJ combination and CDR3 sequence profiling were carried out. Genomic DNA was the template for this profiling. TCRdb reprocessed the reads with MiXCR, giving one entry per CDR3 protein. This table has 160,000 or so distinct CDR3 sequences, about 50% appearing once. Sequencing was done on patients that had shown CD8+CD57+ cell expansion by flow cytometry. The sequencing sample was made of sorted CD4+, CD8+, or CD8+CD57+ T cells (not recorded which) from PBMCs. Receptor source: a human donor with aplastic anemia.

The chain employs TRBV11-2 and TRBJ1-5; D uncertain. Trimming pared 2 bases from V and 1 base from J, leaving 12 bases between. The CDR3 covers 16 residues. CDR1 SGHAT and CDR2 FQNNGV come from the germline V gene. DNA of the CDR3: TGTGCCAGCAGCTTATATCGAGGGAACAGCAATCAGCCCCAGCATTTT. Its translation is CASSLYRGNSNQPQHF.

This sequence joins TRBV7-9 and TRBJ2-2; D not resolved. Per germline, CDR1 SEHNR and CDR2 FQNEAQ (reference sequence). Trimming pared 3 bases from V and 1 base from J, leaving 3 bases between. The CDR3 spans 13 residues. The CDR3 bases are TGTGCCAGCAGCTTCGAGAACACCGGGGAGCTGTTTTTT. Residues: CASSFENTGELFF.

This clonotype was counted a few times. A read error is likely, as this CDR3 ends without the conserved phenylalanine or tryptophan. V is TRBV5-8 and J is TRBJ1-1; D remains unclear. The germline V gene encodes CDR1 SGHTS and CDR2 YDEGEE. V lost 2 bases and J 1 base, leaving 9 bases between the germline ends. The CDR3 sequence is 14 residues long. The CDR3: CASSFFGENTEAFS. CDR3 sequence (DNA): TGTGCCAGCAGCTTCTTTGGTGAGAACACTGAAGCTTTCTCT.

The chain joins TRBV6-5 to TRBJ2-1; D remains unclear. The CDR3 totals 14 residues. Germline CDR1 and CDR2: MNHEY and SVGAGI. V gave up 10 bases and J gave up 0 bases, with 13 bases separating them. CDR3 sequence: CATTLGGSYNEQFF. The CDR3 DNA reads as TGTGCCACCACTTTAGGCGGCTCCTACAATGAGCAGTTCTTC.

In the case of this clonotype: A read error is possible here, since a much larger clone lies one base away. The V call is TRBV6-1, the J call TRBJ2-7, with 10 bases aligning to TRBD1. Per the germline V gene, CDR1 is MNHNS and CDR2 is SASEGT. Trimming took 5 bases from V and 4 from J; bases not matched to a gene: 5. The CDR3 runs to 14 residues. CDR3: CASSPGQGMYEQYF. CDR3 DNA sequence: TGTGCCAGCAGTCCGGGACAGGGGATGTACGAGCAGTACTTC.

This clonotype was counted only a few times. The chain recombines TRBV5-1 with TRBJ2-3; D is perhaps TRBD2 (7 bases). Germline V gene data show CDR1 as SGHRS and CDR2 as YFSETQ. The V gene lost 4 bases and the J gene lost 0 bases, with 12 bases spanning the gap. The CDR3 extends over 15 amino acids. CDR3 sequence reads: CASSRGGASTDTQYF. The CDR3 coding sequence is TGCGCCAGCAGCAGAGGGGGGGCTAGCACAGATACGCAGTATTTT.

The chain carries TRBV7-2 and TRBJ2-5, with a possible D match to TRBD1 (5 bases). The CDR3 has 13 residues. In germline, CDR1 is SGHTA, CDR2 FQGNSA. Trimming removed 3 bases at V and 4 bases at J, with 9 bases between. The CDR3 nucleotides are TGTGCCAGCAGCTTGGAAGGGGCAGAGACCCAGTACTTC. This encodes CASSLEGAETQYF.

V usage is TRBV10-1 and J usage is TRBJ1-2; D gene ambiguous. The CDR3 spans 12 residues. In germline, CDR1 is WNHNN, CDR2 SYGVQD (reference sequence). The V end lost 5 bases, the J end lost 2 bases, and 6 bases lay between the germline ends. This CDR3 is CASSRQNYGYTF. CDR3 coding DNA: TGCGCCAGCAGTAGGCAGAACTATGGCTACACCTTC.

The genes are TRBV5-8 and TRBJ2-7; D perhaps matches TRBD2 (6 bases). The length of the CDR3 is 15 residues. V was pared by 2 bases and J by 1 base, with 13 bases between. Looked up from germline, CDR1 is SGHTS and CDR2 is YDEGEE. In DNA form, the CDR3 reads TGTGCCAGCAGCTTTTTCGGGAGAGGTTCCTACGAGCAGTACTTC. Translating it yields CASSFFGRGSYEQYF.

The rearrangement joins TRBV25-1 to TRBJ2-7; 7 nucleotides align to TRBD1. The CDR3 loop spans 16 amino acids. V shed 6 bases and J 5 bases; nucleotides not matched to a gene: 16. Germline V gene data show CDR1 as MGHDK and CDR2 as SYGVNS. CDR3: CASSSLFRDSQHEQYF. In nucleotides, the CDR3 is TGTGCCAGCAGCTCGCTCTTCCGGGACAGCCAGCACGAGCAGTACTTC.

The chain employs TRBV20-1 and TRBJ2-5; 11 bases are shared with TRBD1. V shed 3 bases and J 2 bases; nucleotides not matched to a gene: 2. The CDR3 sequence is 14 residues long. CDR1 DFQATT and CDR2 SNEGSKA come from the germline V gene (reference sequence). CDR3 bases: TGCAGTGCTAGCGGGACAGGGGGGCAAGAGACCCAGTACTTC. Translated, it gives CSASGTGGQETQYF.

The J gene is TRBJ1-4, the V gene TRBV19; 7 nucleotides match TRBD1. After removal of 9 bases from V and 6 bases from J, the junction contained 7 bases not matched to a gene. CDR1 and CDR2 (germline): LNHDA, SQIVND (reference sequence). The CDR3 is 13 residues long. In nucleotides, the CDR3 is TGTGCCAGCACAGGACAGGCCCATGAAAAACTGTTTTTT. Translating it yields CASTGQAHEKLFF.